Presented here are 16 T cell receptor beta chains from one specimen sequenced in a study of blood T cells in healthy people across ages. Sample-barcoded 5' priming and a J-beta primer mix drove a second PCR of about 6 to 11 cycles. TCRdb reprocessed the 5' RACE reads via MiXCR and lists one record per CDR3 protein. The profile shows over 700,000 distinct CDR3 sequences, about 53% of them singletons. The sequenced material came from blood. The receptors originated from an elderly man in good health.

The chain carries TRBV4-1 and TRBJ1-1, with D perhaps matching TRBD1 (5 bases). Trimming shortened V by 4 bases and J by 4 bases, and 13 bases separated the two germline ends. Germline lookup yields CDR1 MGHRA and CDR2 YSYEKL. The CDR3 runs 14 residues. The CDR3 spells CASSLSPGGTEAFF. The CDR3 DNA reads as TGCGCCAGCAGCCTCTCGCCCGGGGGCACTGAAGCTTTCTTT.

The table lists this clonotype with a count of one. The chain is built from TRBV28 and TRBJ2-1; 7 bases are a match to TRBD2. With 4 bases clipped from V and 2 bases from J, the junction kept 11 bases outside the gene matches. CDR1 and CDR2 from the germline V gene are MDHEN and SYDVKM. The CDR3 loop spans 17 amino acids. CDR3 DNA sequence: TGTGCCAGCAGTTCGGGACCTGGGGCGGGGGCCTACAATGAGCAGTTCTTC. It specifies CASSSGPGAGAYNEQFF.

There are a few counts of this clonotype. The chain is built from TRBV4-2 and TRBJ2-1, with 10 bases lining up with TRBD2. The germline gives CDR1 LGHNA, CDR2 YNFKEQ. Trimming took 4 bases from V and 3 from J; bases not matched to a gene: 6. The CDR3 covers 16 residues. The CDR3 sequence: CASSPRTSGLYNEQFF. As DNA, the CDR3 is TGTGCCAGCAGCCCCCGGACTAGCGGCCTCTACAATGAGCAGTTCTTC.

The rearrangement joins TRBV11-2 to TRBJ1-5; possibly TRBD1 for D (5 bases). This CDR3 has 15 amino acids. V lost 0 bases and J lost 7, with 13 bases in between. Germline CDR1 is SGHAT and CDR2 is FQNNGV. CDR3 DNA: TGTGCCAGCAGCTTAGAGGGGGGTGCGGGGCAGCCCCAGCATTTT. It yields the protein CASSLEGGAGQPQHF.

This clonotype was detected only a few times. The V and J genes are TRBV28 and TRBJ1-1; TRBD1 is a possible D gene (5 bases). Germline-derived CDR1 and CDR2 are MDHEN and SYDVKM. Trimming cost V 3 bases and J 3 bases, with 8 bases left between them. CDR3 size: 13 residues. The CDR3, as DNA: TGTGCCAGCAGTTTTGGCAGGGACACTGAAGCTTTCTTT. This translates into CASSFGRDTEAFF. The full variable domain, its missing parts supplied by reference TRBV28 and TRBJ1-1, is DVKVTQSSRYLVKRTGEKVFLECVQDMDHENMFWYRQDPGLGLRLIYFSYDVKMKEKGDIPEGYSVSREKKERFSLILESASTNQTSMYLCASSFGRDTEAFFGQGTRLTVV.

This clonotype was counted only a few times. This chain joins TRBV18 and TRBJ2-3; 9 bases fit TRBD2. CDR3 length: 14 residues. V lost 4 bases and J lost 5; bases outside the gene matches: 4. Per the germline V gene, CDR1 is KGHSH and CDR2 is LQKENI. The DNA for the CDR3 is TGTGCCAGCTCACGGACTAGCGTACTAGATACGCAGTATTTT. Amino acids: CASSRTSVLDTQYF.

This clonotype showed up just a few times. This rearrangement joins TRBV28 to TRBJ2-7, with 7 bases aligning to TRBD2. CDR3 length: 13 amino acids. Germline trimming cut 7 bases from V and 4 bases from J; bases unmatched to any gene: 7. CDR1 and CDR2 from the germline V gene are MDHEN and SYDVKM. CDR3: CASKWGGEYEQYF. The CDR3 DNA sequence: TGTGCCAGCAAATGGGGAGGGGAGTACGAGCAGTACTTC.

The chain carries TRBV2 and TRBJ2-1, with D perhaps matching TRBD2 (6 bases). There are 15 residues in the CDR3. Trimming shortened V by 5 bases and J by 10 bases, and 21 bases separated the two germline ends. The germline gives CDR1 SNHLY, CDR2 FYNNEI. CDR3: CASSLLTSPTGEQFF. CDR3 nucleotides: TGTGCCAGCAGTCTTCTTACTAGCCCCACCGGGGAGCAGTTCTTC.

The chain combines TRBV12-3 or TRBV12-4 with TRBJ1-6; D call uncertain. The germline V and J ends were trimmed by 2 bases and 5 bases, with 7 bases remaining between them. This CDR3 is 14 amino acids long. The CDR3 here is CASSLRRNNSPLHF. CDR3 nucleotides: TGTGCCAGCAGTTTACGACGGAATAATTCACCCCTCCACTTT.

The J gene is TRBJ2-1, the V gene TRBV29-1; 8 bases fit TRBD1. The germline gives CDR1 SQVTM, CDR2 ANQGSEA. The CDR3 sequence is 15 residues long. V lost 8 bases to trimming and J lost 2 bases; unmatched junction nucleotides: 11. CDR3 DNA: TGCAGCTCTGTTTGGGGGGACAGGACCTACAATGAGCAGTTCTTC. The encoded protein is CSSVWGDRTYNEQFF.

This rearrangement joins TRBV2 to TRBJ2-1, with D hard to call. The CDR3 covers 12 residues. Germline V gives CDR1 SNHLY, CDR2 FYNNEI. With 8 bases removed from V and 12 bases from J, the gap between germline ends came to 17 bases. As DNA, the CDR3 is TGTGCCAGCCTTCAAGGGCTGGATAGGCAGTTCTTC. This translates into CASLQGLDRQFF.

This clonotype was counted a few times. This chain uses TRBV7-9 with TRBJ2-6; D uncertain. The germline gives CDR1 SEHNR, CDR2 FQNEAQ (reference sequence). The CDR3 totals 16 residues. Trimming pared 2 bases from V and 0 bases from J, leaving 8 bases between. The CDR3 DNA reads TGTGCCAGCAGCTTATTGGGAAGCTCTGGGGCCAACGTCCTGACTTTC. Amino acids: CASSLLGSSGANVLTF.

On this clonotype: At one end the junction does not follow the germline gene, possibly because of a read error. The chain uses TRBV7-8 and TRBJ2-1; weak D call: TRBD2 (5 bases). CDR1 and CDR2 (germline): SGHVS, FQNEAQ. The CDR3 covers 19 residues. The DNA of the CDR3 is TGTGCCAGCAGCCCTACTTACCAATTCAGCGGCAGCTCCAACAATGAGCAGTTCTTC. Translation: CASSPTYQFSGSSNNEQFF. The full variable domain, its missing parts supplied by reference TRBV7-8 and TRBJ2-1, is GAGVSQSPRYKVAKRGQDVALRCDPISGHVSLFWYQQALGQGPEFLTYFQNEAQLDKSGLPSDRFFAERPEGSVSTLKIQRTQQEDSAVYLCASSPTYQFSGSSNNEQFFGPGTRLTVL.

V usage is TRBV5-1 and J usage is TRBJ2-1; a possible D gene is TRBD2 (5 bases). Trimming left V 2 bases short and J 4 bases short, with 10 bases between. Germline-derived CDR1 and CDR2 are SGHRS and YFSETQ. The CDR3 is 14 amino acids. The CDR3 protein is CASSFRPGYNEQFF. Here the CDR3 DNA reads TGCGCCAGCAGCTTCAGACCGGGGTACAATGAGCAGTTCTTC.

Notes on this clonotype: The germline gene is not matched at one end of the junction; a read error may be the cause. The chain couples TRBV27 to TRBJ1-2; 9 nucleotides agree with TRBD1. The CDR3 is made up of 12 amino acids. The germline CDR1 and CDR2 sequences are MNHEY and SMNVEV (reference sequence). CDR3 sequence reads: CACSGTGSGYTF. DNA for the CDR3: TGTGCCTGCAGTGGGACAGGGAGTGGCTACACCTTC.

This clonotype was seen a handful of times. This chain uses TRBV27 with TRBJ1-2, with TRBD1 identical over 8 bases. Losses at the gene ends were 3 bases for V and 3 bases for J; bases not matched to a gene: 6. Germline loops: CDR1 MNHEY, CDR2 SMNVEV (reference sequence). The CDR3 totals 15 residues. CDR3 in DNA: TGTGCCAGCAGTTTTACGGCAGGGGGCGACTATGGCTACACCTTC. Translated: CASSFTAGGDYGYTF.